The 18 T cell receptor beta chains in this list originate from one sample, sequenced in a study of identical twins' blood T cells. Each CDR3 protein gets one entry after TCRdb re-called the 5' RACE reads with MiXCR. Of hundreds of thousands of distinct CDR3 sequences listed, about 28% are singletons. Material: PBMCs. The receptors shown here come from a woman aged 18-49 years in good health.

The sample holds many counts of this clonotype. V gene TRBV9 combines with J gene TRBJ2-1, with unresolved D. V was shortened by 3 bases and J by 6 bases, with 4 bases between the two germline ends. CDR1 is SGDLS, CDR2 YYNGEE, per germline. The CDR3 length is 11 residues. The CDR3 protein is CASSAGNEQFF. The CDR3 nucleotides are TGTGCCAGCAGCGCAGGCAATGAGCAGTTCTTC.

This sequence joins TRBV7-9 and TRBJ1-1; D unresolved. Germline V gene lookup returns CDR1 SEHNR and CDR2 FQNEAQ (reference sequence). Trimming cost V 4 bases and J 6 bases, with 12 bases left between them. The CDR3 has 13 residues. CDR3 coding DNA: TGTGCCAGCAGCTCGGCCCTGGAGGCTGAAGCTTTCTTT. This sequence encodes CASSSALEAEAFF.

In this sample, this clonotype turned up a few times. The gene calls are TRBV7-9 and TRBJ1-4; D is ambiguous. The CDR3 runs to 15 residues. The V gene lost 1 base and the J gene lost 4 bases, with 10 bases spanning the gap. CDR1 SEHNR and CDR2 FQNEAQ come from the germline V gene (reference sequence). The CDR3 sequence is CASSLGPTDNEKLFF. The CDR3 bases are TGTGCCAGCAGCTTAGGCCCGACCGATAATGAAAAACTGTTTTTT.

Ten or more counts support this clonotype. This chain connects TRBV2 to TRBJ1-2, with D unclear. CDR1 is SNHLY and CDR2 is FYNNEI in the germline V gene. Trimming took off 7 bases at V and 3 bases at J, with 18 bases between the two ends. The CDR3 spans 15 residues. In DNA, the CDR3 is TGTGCCAGCATTAGCCCGAGGAATCTGGACTATGGCTACACCTTC. Encoded protein: CASISPRNLDYGYTF.

The rearrangement links TRBV10-3 to TRBJ1-1; 9 bases agree with TRBD1. The V and J ends lost 0 bases and 0 bases, in that order; junction bases with no gene match: 8. This CDR3 is 18 amino acids long. CDR1 is ENHRY and CDR2 is SYGVKD in the germline V gene. The DNA for the CDR3 is TGTGCCATCAGTGAGTCGTGGACAGGGGAGGGGCTGAACACTGAAGCTTTCTTT. As protein: CAISESWTGEGLNTEAFF.

This clonotype was counted ten times or more. The chain employs TRBV5-1 and TRBJ2-3, with TRBD1 matching over 8 bases. V lost 7 bases to trimming and J lost 4 bases; unmatched junction nucleotides: 8. The CDR3 has 14 residues. Germline CDR1 reads SGHRS; CDR2 reads YFSETQ. In DNA, the CDR3 is TGCGCCAGCTCCGGGACAGGCATTCCAGATACGCAGTATTTT. This encodes CASSGTGIPDTQYF.

This clonotype was observed a few times. V gene TRBV3-1 combines with J gene TRBJ1-2; TRBD1 matches 9 bases. This CDR3 region has 14 residues. Germline V lookup: CDR1 LGHDT, CDR2 YNNKEL (reference sequence). The trim removed 5 bases at V and 7 bases at J, leaving 8 bases unmatched. Written as DNA, the CDR3 is TGTGCCAGCAGCTTTACAGGGGGCGATTCTGGCTACACCTTC. Translating it yields CASSFTGGDSGYTF.

The genes are TRBV5-4 and TRBJ1-1, with D possibly matching TRBD1 (5 bases). The germline V gene has CDR1 SGHNT and CDR2 YYREEE (reference sequence). The germline V and J ends were trimmed by 4 bases and 2 bases, with 15 bases remaining between them. This CDR3 has 15 amino acids. The CDR3 here is CASSGTGTANTEAFF. Written as DNA, the CDR3 is TGTGCCAGCAGCGGGACCGGGACCGCTAACACTGAAGCTTTCTTT.

This clonotype showed up just a few times. The V and J genes are TRBV2 and TRBJ2-2; no firm D call. The CDR3 is 11 residues long. With 8 bases removed from V and 5 bases from J, the gap between germline ends came to 6 bases. Germline V gives CDR1 SNHLY, CDR2 FYNNEI. Written as DNA, the CDR3 is TGTGCCAGCCTTTCAACCGGGGAGCTGTTTTTT. It encodes CASLSTGELFF. Together with reference TRBV2 and TRBJ2-2, the CDR3 gives the full variable domain: EPEVTQTPSHQVTQMGQEVILRCVPISNHLYFYWYRQILGQKVEFLVSFYNNEISEKSEIFDDQFSVERPDGSNFTLKIRSTKLEDSAMYFCASLSTGELFFGEGSRLTVL.

The V and J genes are TRBV20-1 and TRBJ2-3, with D tentatively TRBD1 or TRBD2 (5 bases each). This CDR3 is 13 amino acids long. The germline gives CDR1 DFQATT, CDR2 SNEGSKA (reference sequence). The CDR3 is CSPRDEGTDTQYF. DNA for the CDR3: TGCAGCCCCCGGGACGAAGGCACAGATACGCAGTATTTT.

This chain connects TRBV29-1 to TRBJ1-2, with D possibly matching TRBD1 (5 bases). The germline V gene has CDR1 SQVTM and CDR2 ANQGSEA. The CDR3 sequence is 12 residues long. V lost 3 bases, J lost 4 bases, and 9 bases lay in between. In nucleotides, the CDR3 is TGCAGCGTTGATCAGGGTTCCTATGGCTACACCTTC. Its translation: CSVDQGSYGYTF. Full variable domain (rest looked up from reference TRBV29-1 and TRBJ1-2): SAVISQKPSRDICQRGTSLTIQCQVDSQVTMMFWYRQQPGQSLTLIATANQGSEATYESGFVIDKFPISRPNLTFSTLTVSNMSPEDSSIYLCSVDQGSYGYTFGSGTRLTVV.

The V and J genes are TRBV2 and TRBJ2-5, with TRBD1 as a possible D gene (6 bases). The germline V and J ends were trimmed by 5 bases and 1 base, with 8 bases remaining between them. CDR1 and CDR2 (germline): SNHLY, FYNNEI. This CDR3 is 13 amino acids long. The DNA for the CDR3 is TGTGCCAGCAGTCGGGACACCCAAGAGACCCAGTACTTC. It codes for CASSRDTQETQYF. Full variable domain (missing parts from reference TRBV2 and TRBJ2-5): EPEVTQTPSHQVTQMGQEVILRCVPISNHLYFYWYRQILGQKVEFLVSFYNNEISEKSEIFDDQFSVERPDGSNFTLKIRSTKLEDSAMYFCASSRDTQETQYFGPGTRLLVL.

This clonotype was recorded a few times. The chain carries TRBV12-3 or TRBV12-4 and TRBJ1-2; D is unresolved. The V gene lost 5 bases and the J gene lost 5 bases, with 12 bases spanning the gap. The CDR3 totals 13 residues. CDR3 nucleotide sequence: TGTGCCAGCAGTCCAACGAGGTTGTATGGCTACACCTTC. This codes for CASSPTRLYGYTF.

This clonotype came up a few times. V gene TRBV7-2 combines with J gene TRBJ1-2; D not resolved. The ends were cut back, 3 bases at V and 5 bases at J, with 16 bases in the middle. This CDR3 region has 15 residues. CDR1 SGHTA and CDR2 FQGNSA come from the germline V gene. The CDR3 spells CASSFGTELPYGYTF. The CDR3 DNA is TGTGCCAGCAGCTTCGGAACAGAACTCCCTTATGGCTACACCTTC.

With respect to this clonotype: A junction end diverges from the germline sequence, so it may reflect a read error. This sequence joins TRBV18 and TRBJ2-1, with D maybe TRBD1 (5 bases). This CDR3 comprises 15 residues. CDR1 and CDR2 from the germline V gene are KGHSH and LQKENI. The CDR3 DNA sequence: TGTGCCAGCCCACCGGCAGGGTTCGGCTACAATGAGCAGTTCTTC. Translated: CASPPAGFGYNEQFF.

V and J are TRBV7-9 and TRBJ2-7; 8 nucleotides line up with TRBD2. The ends lost 4 bases at V and 4 bases at J; junction bases unmatched: 3. The CDR3 is 13 amino acids. CDR1 and CDR2 (germline): SEHNR, FQNEAQ (reference sequence). CDR3 amino acids: CASSSSGSYEQYF. In DNA, the CDR3 is TGTGCCAGCAGCTCGAGCGGGAGTTACGAGCAGTACTTC.

The chain recombines TRBV5-4 with TRBJ2-3; D call uncertain. Per the germline V gene, CDR1 is SGHNT and CDR2 is YYREEE (reference sequence). The CDR3 covers 14 residues. The ends were cut back, 4 bases at V and 10 bases at J, with 19 bases in the middle. As DNA, the CDR3 is TGTGCCAGCAGCCCACCAACGCCAAATCAGGCGCAGTATTTT. Amino acid sequence: CASSPPTPNQAQYF.

This clonotype has ten or more counts. The chain links TRBV20-1 to TRBJ2-1; 7 nucleotides line up with TRBD1. Germline values: CDR1 DFQATT, CDR2 SNEGSKA (reference sequence). V shed 3 bases and J 16 bases; nucleotides not matched to a gene: 12. The CDR3 spans 12 residues. CDR3 coding DNA: TGCAGTGCTAGGGAACGGGACAGCGGTTTTTTCTTC. Translated, it gives CSARERDSGFFF.